One TCR beta chain is described in this entry. V lost 0 bases and J lost 7, with 6 bases in between. The CDR3 covers 12 residues. Per germline, CDR1 MNHEY and CDR2 SVGAGI. As handled by the study authors: Reference gene primer amplification gave estimated nucleated cell counts. Measured with immunoSEQ multiplex PCR; TCRdb has only the in-frame clones, and not every one. D and trimming come from the DNA, and the V and J calls and clone size come from that table. The top ten hold 8% of the sample, which has some 83,000 clones, more than 85% seen once. The entry originates in a study of blood T cell repertoires in COVID-19. Background on the study: From T cells, B-cell-depleted T cells, or PBMCs came the material, which was cDNA or gDNA.

This receptor was identified in a man older than 75 with active or convalescent COVID-19. Input material: peripheral blood. The chain couples TRBV6-5 to TRBJ1-2; the D gene is possibly TRBD1 (5 bases). CDR3 region: CASSYSQGGYTF. DNA for the CDR3: TGTGCCAGCAGTTACTCTCAGGGTGGCTACACCTTC.